Below, 22 T cell receptor beta chains from the same sample are listed, as sequenced in a study of blood T cell repertoires in COVID-19. Only in-frame clones appear in the TCRdb table, and some are missing; sequencing was by immunoSEQ multiplex PCR. The sample lists fewer than 30,000 clones, more than 80% occurring once. Sequencing was performed on peripheral blood. The receptors here all came from a man in his 60s with acute or convalescent COVID-19.

This chain connects TRBV10-3 to TRBJ2-1; 11 bases map to TRBD2. The CDR3 is made up of 17 amino acids. Germline loops: CDR1 ENHRY, CDR2 SYGVKD. The ends lost 2 bases at V and 4 bases at J; junction bases unmatched: 7. In DNA form, the CDR3 reads TGTGCCATCAGTGAGCTTCCGGGACTAGCGGTTTACAATGAGCAGTTCTTC. It translates to CAISELPGLAVYNEQFF.

The gene calls are TRBV19 and TRBJ2-2; 12 bases agree with TRBD2. Germline lookup yields CDR1 LNHDA and CDR2 SQIVND (reference sequence). Trimming removed 5 bases from V and 8 bases from J; junction bases left unmatched: 6. This CDR3 is 15 amino acids long. The CDR3 DNA is TGTGCCAGTAGTCCCACGACTAGCGGGGGTGGGGAGCTGTTTTTT. It translates to CASSPTTSGGGELFF.

This chain links TRBV11-3 with TRBJ2-2; 7 positions agree with TRBD2. Germline CDR1 and CDR2: SGHNT and YENEEA. V lost 2 bases, J lost 6 bases, and 6 bases stayed unmatched. The CDR3 has 15 amino acids. The chain's CDR3 is CASSLYGGSPGELFF. The CDR3 DNA follows: TGTGCCAGCAGCTTATACGGCGGGAGTCCCGGGGAGCTGTTTTTT.

The chain links TRBV27 to TRBJ2-1, with no clear D. Trimming cost V 6 bases and J 1 base, with 7 bases left between them. Germline-derived CDR1 and CDR2 are MNHEY and SMNVEV (reference sequence). The CDR3 extends over 13 amino acids. The CDR3, as DNA: TGTGCCAGCAGCAGCGTGTCCTACAATGAGCAGTTCTTC. Translated, it gives CASSSVSYNEQFF.

This sequence joins TRBV21-1 and TRBJ2-5; the D segment call TRBD2 is taken from the table without a DNA check. TRBV21-1 is an annotated pseudogene. There are 18 residues in the CDR3. The CDR3 reads CASSIEGPLTSPGETQYF. In nucleotides, the CDR3 is TGTGCCAGCAGCATTGAGGGACCTTTAACTAGCCCTGGAGAGACCCAGTACTTC.

V is TRBV3-1 (or the pseudogene TRBV3-2) and J is TRBJ1-3, with no clear D. The germline V gene has CDR1 LGHDT and CDR2 YNNKEL (reference sequence). The CDR3 is 15 amino acids. The V end lost 8 bases, the J end lost 0 bases, and 14 bases lay between the germline ends. In nucleotides, the CDR3 is TGTGCCAGCCGCCCCCCCGTCAGCTCTGGAAACACCATATATTTT. Protein: CASRPPVSSGNTIYF.

This chain connects TRBV11-2 to TRBJ2-6, with TRBD1 matching over 9 bases. The germline gives CDR1 SGHAT, CDR2 FQNNGV. Unmatched junction bases numbered 4, after V lost 5 bases and J lost 2 bases. The CDR3 is 16 amino acids. The CDR3 loop is CASSTDRGAGANVLTF. CDR3 DNA sequence: TGTGCCAGCAGCACCGACAGGGGGGCTGGGGCCAACGTCCTGACTTTC.

The chain combines TRBV7-9 with TRBJ1-1, with D perhaps matching TRBD1 (5 bases). Trimming shortened V by 7 bases and J by 0 bases, and 12 bases separated the two germline ends. The CDR3 totals 14 residues. Germline loops: CDR1 SEHNR, CDR2 FQNEAQ (reference sequence). CDR3 sequence (DNA): TGTGCCAGCAATTCCCAGGGAATGAACACTGAAGCTTTCTTT. The encoded protein is CASNSQGMNTEAFF.

The V and J genes are TRBV30 and TRBJ2-5, with 11 bases fitting TRBD2. Germline trimming cut 4 bases from V and 4 bases from J; bases unmatched to any gene: 5. This CDR3 spans 14 amino acids. Germline V lookup: CDR1 GTSNPN, CDR2 SVGIG (reference sequence). In nucleotides, the CDR3 is TGTGCCTGGACTAAAGGACTAGCGGGAGAGACCCAGTACTTC. It specifies CAWTKGLAGETQYF.

The chain joins TRBV14 to TRBJ1-4, with D tentatively TRBD1 (5 bases). Germline V CDR1 and CDR2: SGHDN, FVKESK. The ends were cut back, 1 base at V and 11 bases at J, with 8 bases in the middle. The CDR3 loop spans 12 amino acids. CDR3 sequence (DNA): TGTGCCAGCAGCCAAGTGCCAGGGAAACTGTTTTTT. Its translation: CASSQVPGKLFF. Supplemented by reference TRBV14 and TRBJ1-4, the full variable domain reads EAGVTQFPSHSVIEKGQTVTLRCDPISGHDNLYWYRRVMGKEIKFLLHFVKESKQDESGMPNNRFLAERTGGTYSTLKVQPAELEDSGVYFCASSQVPGKLFFGSGTQLSVL.

The chain uses TRBV18 and TRBJ1-1, with 10 nucleotides matching TRBD1. The CDR3 runs to 16 residues. Germline V lookup: CDR1 KGHSH, CDR2 LQKENI. The trim removed 3 bases at V and 0 bases at J, leaving 4 bases unmatched. The CDR3 here is CASSPGTGAMNTEAFF. Written as DNA, the CDR3 is TGTGCCAGCTCACCCGGGACAGGGGCTATGAACACTGAAGCTTTCTTT.

A single count supports this clone. The V call is TRBV5-1, the J call TRBJ2-5; the D is unclear. V lost 3 bases and J lost 2, with 11 bases in between. The CDR3 runs 14 residues. Per the germline V gene, CDR1 is SGHRS and CDR2 is YFSETQ. CDR3 coding DNA: TGCGCCAGCAGCTCGTACAGTAATCAAGAGACCCAGTACTTC. It codes for CASSSYSNQETQYF.

V is TRBV27 and J is TRBJ1-1, with 7 bases identical to TRBD1. Trimming at V came to 5 bases and at J to 0 bases, leaving 12 bases not matched to a gene. Germline-derived CDR1 and CDR2 are MNHEY and SMNVEV (reference sequence). This CDR3 has 17 residues. CDR3 sequence reads: CASSRRQGVQMNTEAFF. CDR3 nucleotide sequence: TGTGCCAGCAGTCGGAGACAGGGCGTCCAGATGAACACTGAAGCTTTCTTT.

The chain carries TRBV4-2 and TRBJ1-1; maybe TRBD1 (5 bases). Germline values: CDR1 LGHNA, CDR2 YNFKEQ. V was cut by 0 bases and J by 3 bases, with 11 bases left in between. CDR3 size: 15 residues. CDR3 loop: CASSQDWGTYTEAFF. The CDR3 nucleotides are TGTGCCAGCAGCCAAGATTGGGGGACTTACACTGAAGCTTTCTTT.

The rearrangement links TRBV27 to TRBJ1-2; D may be TRBD1 (5 bases). Trimming cost V 2 bases and J 6 bases, with 22 bases left between them. CDR1 MNHEY and CDR2 SMNVEV come from the germline V gene (reference sequence). This CDR3 comprises 17 residues. CDR3: CASSLVGAGRVRHGYTF. The CDR3 DNA is TGTGCCAGCAGTTTAGTAGGGGCAGGGCGTGTTCGCCATGGCTACACCTTC.

J is TRBJ2-5 and V is TRBV5-5; 9 bases align to TRBD1. The CDR3 is 16 residues long. J was trimmed by 5 bases and V by 0 bases; bases with no gene match: 8. Germline V CDR1 and CDR2: SGHKS, YYEKEE (reference sequence). CDR3 sequence reads: CASSLGGTGTGETQYF. The CDR3 DNA is TGTGCCAGCAGCTTGGGAGGGACAGGGACTGGCGAGACCCAGTACTTC.

The chain couples TRBV19 to TRBJ2-5; 8 bases are a match to TRBD1. The V gene end was trimmed by 5 bases and the J gene end by 2 bases; junction bases not matched to a gene: 7. This CDR3 has 15 amino acids. Looked up from germline, CDR1 is LNHDA and CDR2 is SQIVND (reference sequence). This CDR3 reads CASSLRTGRQETQYF. DNA for the CDR3: TGTGCCAGTAGTTTAAGGACAGGGAGACAAGAGACCCAGTACTTC.

Only one count was recorded for this clone. The chain employs TRBV5-4 and TRBJ2-7; 8 positions agree with TRBD2. Trimming cost V 0 bases and J 3 bases; bases outside gene matches: 5. Germline lookup yields CDR1 SGHNT and CDR2 YYREEE (reference sequence). The CDR3 totals 15 residues. CDR3 in DNA: TGTGCCAGCAGCTTGGTAGCGGGGACCCACTACGAGCAGTACTTC. Its translation is CASSLVAGTHYEQYF. Using reference TRBV5-4 and TRBJ2-7 for the parts outside the CDR3, the full variable domain is ETGVTQSPTHLIKTRGQQVTLRCSSQSGHNTVSWYQQALGQGPQFIFQYYREEENGRGNFPPRFSGLQFPNYSSELNVNALELDDSALYLCASSLVAGTHYEQYFGPGTRLTVT.

This clone was found once. This chain links TRBV5-1 with TRBJ1-1, with D perhaps TRBD1 (5 bases). This CDR3 is built from 12 residues. In germline, CDR1 is SGHRS, CDR2 YFSETQ. The V end was cut by 5 bases, the J end by 7 bases, with 12 bases between. CDR3 protein: CASSPRGFEAFF. CDR3 coding DNA: TGCGCCAGCAGTCCCCGGGGGTTTGAAGCTTTCTTT.

J is TRBJ2-7 and V is TRBV7-2; D not resolved. Looked up from germline, CDR1 is SGHTA and CDR2 is FQGNSA. This CDR3 is 14 amino acids long. V was trimmed by 4 bases and J by 0 bases, leaving 10 bases between them. Written as DNA, the CDR3 is TGTGCCAGCAGCTCCCCGTCCCTCTCCTACGAGCAGTACTTC. It codes for CASSSPSLSYEQYF.

V and J are TRBV5-6 and TRBJ1-1; unclear D gene. Trimming stripped 1 base from V and 0 bases from J, with 7 bases between. The CDR3 contains 14 residues. Germline V gene lookup returns CDR1 SGHDT and CDR2 YYEEEE. CDR3 nucleotides: TGTGCCAGCAGCTTGCGGGGTATGAACACTGAAGCTTTCTTT. It yields the protein CASSLRGMNTEAFF.

J is TRBJ2-2 and V is TRBV27; possibly TRBD1 for D (5 bases). Germline V CDR1 and CDR2: MNHEY, SMNVEV (reference sequence). V lost 10 bases and J 2 bases, leaving 14 bases between the germline ends. The CDR3 sequence is 14 residues long. Here the CDR3 reads CATLGPGNTGELFF. CDR3 in DNA: TGTGCCACCCTGGGGCCTGGAAACACCGGGGAGCTGTTTTTT.